One and the same sample provided the 22 T cell receptor beta chains below, sequenced in a study of cytomegalovirus exposure and HLA in healthy donors. Primers for the PCR totalled 60 Vbeta and 13 Jbeta. Measured with immunoSEQ multiplex PCR; TCRdb has only the in-frame clones, and not every one. The table lists over 70,000 clones, about 80% of them singletons. The sequenced sample was PBMCs. All receptors come from a man aged 50-59 years in good health and CMV-seropositive.

The rearrangement uses TRBV6-5 and TRBJ1-1; 8 bases map to TRBD1. This CDR3 spans 11 amino acids. J lost 11 bases, V lost 2 bases, and 1 base had no gene match. CDR1 and CDR2 from the germline V gene are MNHEY and SVGAGI. The CDR3 region is CASSYQGAAFF. CDR3 DNA sequence: TGTGCCAGCAGTTACCAGGGGGCCGCTTTCTTT.

This chain links TRBV7-8 with TRBJ1-3, with 7 bases that match TRBD1. CDR3 size: 17 residues. Per the germline V gene, CDR1 is SGHVS and CDR2 is FQNEAQ. With V trimmed by 2 bases and J by 4 bases, 11 bases remained unmatched. The DNA for the CDR3 is TGTGCCAGCAGCTTACAGACAGGGTGGAACTTCGGAAACACCATATATTTT. Translation: CASSLQTGWNFGNTIYF. The variable domain in full, completed from reference TRBV7-8 and TRBJ1-3, reads GAGVSQSPRYKVAKRGQDVALRCDPISGHVSLFWYQQALGQGPEFLTYFQNEAQLDKSGLPSDRFFAERPEGSVSTLKIQRTQQEDSAVYLCASSLQTGWNFGNTIYFGEGSWLTVV.

In this sample, this clone turned up once. The V and J genes are TRBV9 and TRBJ2-1; D not resolved. V was shortened by 2 bases and J by 0 bases, with 9 bases between the two germline ends. The CDR3 runs 15 residues. Germline V lookup: CDR1 SGDLS, CDR2 YYNGEE. The CDR3 sequence: CASSVYSGSYNEQFF. DNA of the CDR3: TGTGCCAGCAGCGTTTATAGTGGCTCCTACAATGAGCAGTTCTTC.

V gene TRBV6-1 combines with J gene TRBJ1-1; D is undetermined. Trimming removed 6 bases from V and 4 bases from J, with 12 bases in between. The CDR3 has 13 amino acids. The germline V gene has CDR1 MNHNS and CDR2 SASEGT. CDR3 protein: CASSYRGSTEAFF. CDR3 nucleotide sequence: TGTGCCAGCAGCTATCGAGGCAGCACTGAAGCTTTCTTT.

The CDR3 sequence: CASSLAGSGGGGTQYF. The CDR3 region has the DNA TGTGCCAGCAGCTTAGCGGGTAGCGGGGGGGGAGGTACGCAGTATTTT. This sequence joins TRBV7-2 and TRBJ2-3; 11 bases line up with TRBD2. V shed 0 bases and J 8 bases; nucleotides not matched to a gene: 7. CDR1 SGHTA and CDR2 FQGNSA come from the germline V gene. The CDR3 extends over 16 amino acids. Together with reference TRBV7-2 and TRBJ2-3, the CDR3 gives the full variable domain: GAGVSQSPSNKVTEKGKDVELRCDPISGHTALYWYRQSLGQGLEFLIYFQGNSAPDKSGLPSDRFSAERTGGSVSTLTIQRTQQEDSAVYLCASSLAGSGGGGTQYFGPGTRLTVL.

This clone occurred once. The chain joins TRBV5-6 to TRBJ2-3, with TRBD1 identical over 7 bases. Per the germline V gene, CDR1 is SGHDT and CDR2 is YYEEEE. After removal of 4 bases from V and 2 bases from J, the junction contained 10 bases not matched to a gene. The CDR3 contains 16 residues. CDR3 protein: CASSPRTGATTDTQYF. The DNA for the CDR3 is TGTGCCAGCAGCCCAAGGACAGGAGCGACCACAGATACGCAGTATTTT.

CDR3 sequence: CASSASGLAGVPYEQYF. The CDR3 DNA follows: TGTGCCAGCAGTGCGTCGGGACTAGCGGGAGTACCCTACGAGCAGTACTTC. The chain couples TRBV27 to TRBJ2-7, with 14 bases lining up with TRBD2. The CDR3 consists of 17 residues. Germline values: CDR1 MNHEY, CDR2 SMNVEV (reference sequence). V lost 5 bases, J lost 2 bases, and 8 bases stayed unmatched.

The rearrangement links TRBV5-4 to TRBJ1-1, with 12 bases lining up with TRBD1. CDR1 and CDR2 (germline): SGHNT, YYREEE (reference sequence). The CDR3 runs 13 residues. With 3 bases clipped from V and 11 bases from J, the junction kept 5 bases outside the gene matches. This CDR3 reads CASSWDRGRTAFF. The CDR3 DNA follows: TGTGCCAGCAGCTGGGACAGGGGGCGCACGGCTTTCTTT.

V and J are TRBV19 and TRBJ2-2; D uncertain. CDR1 and CDR2 (germline): LNHDA, SQIVND (reference sequence). V dropped 2 bases and J dropped 7 bases, with 11 bases sitting between them. The CDR3 is 14 residues long. The CDR3 DNA is TGTGCCAGTAGTATAACCCCTTACAGCGGGGAGCTGTTTTTT. Translation gives CASSITPYSGELFF.

In its sample, this clone was seen once. The V and J genes are TRBV30 and TRBJ2-7; 7 positions match TRBD2. Germline V gene data show CDR1 as GTSNPN and CDR2 as SVGIG (reference sequence). The CDR3 is 14 residues long. V was clipped by 2 bases and J by 3 bases; unmatched bases: 7. The CDR3 sequence: CAWSLAGRIYEQYF. For the CDR3, the DNA is TGTGCCTGGAGTTTAGCGGGCCGTATCTACGAGCAGTACTTC.

The chain links TRBV18 to TRBJ1-6; tentative D call: TRBD1 (6 bases). Germline V lookup: CDR1 KGHSH, CDR2 LQKENI. Between the trimmed V and J ends, which lost 2 bases and 16 bases, there was a span of 18 bases. There are 14 residues in the CDR3. DNA for the CDR3: TGTGCCAGCTCACCAAGACAGGCTCGGAGAACTCTCCACTTT. It encodes CASSPRQARRTLHF.

The CDR3 nucleotides read TGTGCCTGGAGTCAACAGAGGGAGTTTTATAGGGGGTCACCCCTCCACTTT. Amino acid sequence: CAWSQQREFYRGSPLHF. The chain has TRBV30 and TRBJ1-6, with D tentatively TRBD1 (6 bases). CDR1 and CDR2 from the germline V gene are GTSNPN and SVGIG (reference sequence). The V end lost 2 bases, the J end lost 10 bases, and 24 bases lay between the germline ends. This CDR3 has 17 residues.

V is TRBV7-9 and J is TRBJ2-5, with D unclear. Judging by the DNA end, TRBJ2-7 fits better; the J call may be wrong. CDR1 and CDR2 from the germline V gene are SEHNR and FQNEAQ (reference sequence). The CDR3 totals 12 residues. DNA for the CDR3: TGTGCCAGCAGCACCGGAGCCGGCGAGCAGTACTTC. Encoded protein: CASSTGAGEQYF.

This chain links TRBV5-1 with TRBJ2-5, with a weak D call TRBD1 (7 bases). The CDR3 has 14 amino acids. Trimming took 4 bases from V and 2 from J, leaving 12 bases between them. The germline V gene encodes CDR1 SGHRS and CDR2 YFSETQ. The CDR3 here is CASSGGTEQETQYF. CDR3 DNA: TGCGCCAGCAGCGGGGGGACAGAACAAGAGACCCAGTACTTC. The full variable domain, rest sourced from reference TRBV5-1 and TRBJ2-5, is KAGVTQTPRYLIKTRGQQVTLSCSPISGHRSVSWYQQTPGQGLQFLFEYFSETQRNKGNFPGRFSGRQFSNSRSEMNVSTLELGDSALYLCASSGGTEQETQYFGPGTRLLVL.

This chain connects TRBV15 to TRBJ2-5, with 11 bases matching TRBD2. The V gene's germline CDR1 is LNHNV and CDR2 YYDKDF (reference sequence). Unmatched junction bases numbered 8, after V lost 1 base and J lost 4 bases. The CDR3 is made up of 17 amino acids. The chain's CDR3 is CATSRATSGRSGETQYF. The CDR3 DNA reads as TGTGCCACCAGCAGAGCTACTAGCGGGAGATCTGGAGAGACCCAGTACTTC.

The genes are TRBV6-5 and TRBJ2-5; D is perhaps TRBD1 (6 bases). Deletions cut 2 bases from V and 2 bases from J, with 9 bases between. CDR3 length: 14 residues. CDR1 is MNHEY and CDR2 is SVGAGI in the germline V gene. The CDR3 is CASSYRDTQETQYF. In DNA, the CDR3 is TGTGCCAGCAGTTACCGGGACACGCAAGAGACCCAGTACTTC.

V and J are TRBV30 and TRBJ2-1, with 9 bases matching TRBD2. Losses at the gene ends were 4 bases for V and 12 bases for J; bases not matched to a gene: 10. Germline loops: CDR1 GTSNPN, CDR2 SVGIG (reference sequence). CDR3 size: 13 residues. CDR3 loop: CAWTVAGDWGQFF. The CDR3 DNA sequence: TGTGCCTGGACGGTAGCGGGAGATTGGGGGCAGTTCTTC.

The gene calls are TRBV9 and TRBJ1-2; D ambiguous. Trimming cost V 0 bases and J 4 bases, with 10 bases left between them. There are 14 residues in the CDR3. Germline values: CDR1 SGDLS, CDR2 YYNGEE. The CDR3 is CASSVAGGSYGYTF. The CDR3 nucleotides read TGTGCCAGCAGCGTAGCTGGAGGAAGCTATGGCTACACCTTC.

The chain uses TRBV29-1 and TRBJ1-5; 9 positions match TRBD1. Germline assignment: CDR1 SQVTM and CDR2 ANQGSEA. The CDR3 totals 14 residues. V shed 6 bases, J shed 5 bases, and the junction held 8 bases outside the gene matches. CDR3 sequence reads: CSVTGTGFDQPQHF. In nucleotides, the CDR3 is TGCAGCGTAACCGGGACAGGGTTCGATCAGCCCCAGCATTTT.

The gene calls are TRBV4-1 and TRBJ2-2, with TRBD1 matching 11 bases. Germline V gene sequence: CDR1 MGHRA, CDR2 YSYEKL. The CDR3 length is 15 residues. Losses at the gene ends were 3 bases for V and 5 bases for J; bases not matched to a gene: 2. The CDR3 protein is CASSQRDRGTGELFF. The CDR3 coding sequence is TGCGCCAGCAGCCAGAGGGACAGGGGGACCGGGGAGCTGTTTTTT.

The chain is built from TRBV5-1 and TRBJ1-1, with 8 bases that match TRBD1. Germline-derived CDR1 and CDR2 are SGHRS and YFSETQ. The J segment lost 4 bases and the V segment lost 3 bases, leaving 2 bases of the junction unmatched. The CDR3 is 13 amino acids. As DNA, the CDR3 is TGCGCCAGCAGCTCCGGGACAGGCACTGAAGCTTTCTTT. It specifies CASSSGTGTEAFF.

CDR3 in DNA: TGTGCCAGCAGCGTAGCTAGCACTGGGGAGCTGTTTTTT. This sequence encodes CASSVASTGELFF. V gene TRBV9 combines with J gene TRBJ2-2; TRBD2 is a possible D gene (5 bases). Germline values: CDR1 SGDLS, CDR2 YYNGEE. The CDR3 has 13 residues. The V and J ends lost 0 bases and 8 bases respectively, with 8 bases between them.